This TCR beta chain came from a study of chemoradiotherapy in HPV16-positive cancers. Across the whole study: Candidate HPV-specific T-cell clones and common TCR motifs came from functional assays in two HPV16-positive patients.

With regard to this clone: The antigen remains undetermined.

Findings and caveats of the study: Non-HPV-specific T cells did not expand in tumors during treatment, whereas candidate HPV-specific clones and E7-related motifs did. The functional HPV-specific definition rests on just two HPV16-positive patients. For HPV16-positive patients, expanding HPV-responsive T cells associated with longer recurrence-free survival.

This CDR3 is 12 amino acids long. Deletions cut 0 bases from V and 9 bases from J, with 6 bases between. Per germline, CDR1 SGHAT and CDR2 FQNNGV. Here immunoSEQ multiplex PCR was the method, and the copy in TCRdb shows in-frame clones only, minus some. The sample holds some 2,600 clones, roughly three quarters seen once. This sample was taken from a patient who underwent chemoradiotherapy. The chain is built from TRBV11-2 and TRBJ1-5, with unresolved D. This sequence was found in a human donor with HPV-associated anogenital cancer. Here the CDR3 reads CASSLDVGPQHF. The DNA for the CDR3 is TGTGCCAGCAGCTTAGATGTTGGGCCCCAGCATTTT.